Shown below are 28 T cell receptor beta chains from a single sample sequenced in a study of blood T cell repertoires in COVID-19. Generated by immunoSEQ multiplex PCR, the TCRdb table keeps only in-frame clones and is missing some. The data show 200,000 to 250,000 clones, with about 84% seen just once and about 7.8% held by the top ten. The sequenced sample consisted of peripheral blood. All receptors derive from a woman older than 75 with COVID-19, enrolled during active disease.

The chain recombines TRBV3-1 (or the pseudogene TRBV3-2) with TRBJ2-3, with a possible D match to TRBD2 (6 bases). Germline V gene sequence: CDR1 LGHDT, CDR2 YNNKEL (reference sequence). The germline V and J ends were trimmed by 4 bases and 2 bases, with 16 bases remaining between them. CDR3 length equals 16 residues. In DNA, the CDR3 is TGTGCCAGCAGCCCAAGGCGGGGCGGTATCACAGATACGCAGTATTTT. Amino acids: CASSPRRGGITDTQYF.

This clone was seen only once. V and J are TRBV5-5 and TRBJ1-2, with a tentative D call TRBD1 (6 bases). The CDR3 spans 15 residues. With 0 bases removed from V and 3 bases from J, the gap between germline ends came to 12 bases. Germline lookup yields CDR1 SGHKS and CDR2 YYEKEE (reference sequence). The DNA of the CDR3 is TGTGCCAGCAGCTTGGGGGCAGGGGTGGACTATGGCTACACCTTC. Amino acid sequence: CASSLGAGVDYGYTF.

Only a few counts were recorded for this clone. The chain recombines TRBV7-9 with TRBJ1-5, with 7 bases identical to TRBD1. Germline values: CDR1 SEHNR, CDR2 FQNEAQ (reference sequence). This CDR3 is built from 14 residues. Unmatched junction bases numbered 5, after V lost 4 bases and J lost 5 bases. The CDR3 sequence: CASSSQGPYQPQHF. The CDR3 DNA follows: TGTGCCAGCAGCTCACAGGGGCCGTATCAGCCCCAGCATTTT.

CDR3 in amino acids: CASSSRALVGSYEQYF. In nucleotides, the CDR3 is TGTGCCAGCAGCTCTCGGGCACTAGTAGGCTCCTACGAGCAGTACTTC. This sequence joins TRBV7-9 and TRBJ2-7; a weak D match, TRBD2 (5 bases). This CDR3 region has 16 residues. Trimming removed 4 bases from V and 0 bases from J, with 16 bases in between. Germline assignment: CDR1 SEHNR and CDR2 FQNEAQ (reference sequence).

J is TRBJ1-1 and V is TRBV10-3; tentative D call: TRBD1 (6 bases). V was pared by 2 bases and J by 3 bases, with 13 bases between. CDR3 length: 15 amino acids. Germline assignment: CDR1 ENHRY and CDR2 SYGVKD. CDR3 nucleotides: TGTGCCATCAGTGAGCCGACAGGTTTGGACACTGAAGCTTTCTTT. Protein: CAISEPTGLDTEAFF.

This chain uses TRBV9 with TRBJ1-3; 7 bases are a match to TRBD1. Trimming removed 4 bases from V and 10 bases from J; junction bases left unmatched: 8. The CDR3 spans 13 residues. Germline CDR1 is SGDLS and CDR2 is YYNGEE. This CDR3 reads CASSTRQGGTIYF. The DNA for the CDR3 is TGTGCCAGCAGCACACGACAGGGTGGGACCATATATTTT.

The chain recombines TRBV9 with TRBJ2-2; 12 bases match TRBD2. Germline loops: CDR1 SGDLS, CDR2 YYNGEE. CDR3 length: 17 residues. The junction had 0 bases not matched to a gene; V was cut back by 0 bases and J by 0 bases. CDR3: CASSVGLAGANTGELFF. CDR3 nucleotides: TGTGCCAGCAGCGTAGGACTAGCGGGGGCGAACACCGGGGAGCTGTTTTTT.

The gene calls are TRBV4-1 and TRBJ1-1; a possible D gene is TRBD1 (5 bases). Germline CDR1 is MGHRA and CDR2 is YSYEKL. The CDR3 runs to 14 residues. Trimming took 1 base from V and 0 from J, leaving 6 bases between them. CDR3 DNA sequence: TGCGCCAGCAGCCAAGCAGGGTTGAACACTGAAGCTTTCTTT. Residues: CASSQAGLNTEAFF.

This chain connects TRBV5-4 to TRBJ2-3; D perhaps matches TRBD2 (5 bases). Per germline, CDR1 SGHNT and CDR2 YYREEE (reference sequence). This CDR3 is 16 amino acids long. V lost 0 bases to trimming and J lost 3 bases, with 14 bases between them. Written as DNA, the CDR3 is TGTGCCAGCAGCTTGGTTGGCGGGCTTAAGACAGATACGCAGTATTTT. Translation gives CASSLVGGLKTDTQYF.

This chain connects TRBV6-1 to TRBJ1-1; 7 bases agree with TRBD1. The J segment lost 3 bases and the V segment lost 4 bases, leaving 11 bases of the junction unmatched. Looked up from germline, CDR1 is MNHNS and CDR2 is SASEGT. The length of the CDR3 is 16 residues. This CDR3 reads CASSAGTERIHTEAFF. The DNA for the CDR3 is TGTGCCAGCAGTGCCGGGACAGAGAGGATACACACTGAAGCTTTCTTT.

V gene TRBV3-1 (or the pseudogene TRBV3-2) combines with J gene TRBJ2-7, with TRBD1 identical over 7 bases. The CDR3 runs to 14 residues. V was pared by 5 bases and J by 6 bases, with 10 bases of the junction left unmatched. Germline-derived CDR1 and CDR2 are LGHDT and YNNKEL (reference sequence). The CDR3 here is CASSFRRGGFEQYF. CDR3 DNA: TGTGCCAGCAGCTTCCGACGAGGGGGCTTCGAGCAGTACTTC.

The chain is built from TRBV18 and TRBJ1-1; maybe TRBD1 (5 bases). The V end was cut by 6 bases, the J end by 0 bases, with 14 bases between. CDR3 length: 15 amino acids. Looked up from germline, CDR1 is KGHSH and CDR2 is LQKENI. This chain's CDR3 is CASSPGEKMNTEAFF. For the CDR3, the DNA is TGTGCCAGCTCGCCGGGGGAGAAGATGAACACTGAAGCTTTCTTT.

The chain links TRBV28 to TRBJ1-2; a possible D gene is TRBD1 (6 bases). The germline V gene encodes CDR1 MDHEN and CDR2 SYDVKM. CDR3 length: 13 amino acids. With 5 bases removed from V and 3 bases from J, the gap between germline ends came to 10 bases. The CDR3 here is CASSAGTYYGYTF. The CDR3 region has the DNA TGTGCCAGCAGTGCAGGGACATACTATGGCTACACCTTC.

This sequence joins TRBV11-2 and TRBJ1-1; TRBD1 is a possible D gene (5 bases). The CDR3 runs 13 residues. The V gene lost 1 base and the J gene lost 7 bases, with 10 bases spanning the gap. From germline, CDR1 is SGHAT and CDR2 FQNNGV. The CDR3 region has the DNA TGTGCCAGCAGCTTAGGCAGGGAGGGTGAAGCTTTCTTT. This encodes CASSLGREGEAFF.

J is TRBJ2-5 and V is TRBV12-5, with D hard to call. The germline CDR1 and CDR2 sequences are LGHNT and FRNRAP. Trimming shortened V by 3 bases and J by 13 bases, and 18 bases separated the two germline ends. This CDR3 has 13 residues. CDR3: CASGLALNRRMYF. The CDR3 coding sequence is TGTGCTAGTGGTTTAGCTTTGAATAGGAGAATGTACTTC.

The V gene is TRBV4-2, the J gene TRBJ2-5; D perhaps matches TRBD2 (6 bases). The CDR3 consists of 12 residues. Germline V gene sequence: CDR1 LGHNA, CDR2 YNFKEQ. V was trimmed by 4 bases and J by 7 bases, leaving 10 bases between them. The CDR3 sequence is CASSREAGTQYF. CDR3 coding DNA: TGTGCCAGCAGCCGAGAAGCGGGGACCCAGTACTTC.

This chain's CDR3 is CASSFGGTQTDTQYF. CDR3 sequence (DNA): TGTGCCAGTAGCTTCGGGGGGACCCAAACAGATACGCAGTATTTT. The chain recombines TRBV19 with TRBJ2-3; 7 bases line up with TRBD2. Germline lookup yields CDR1 LNHDA and CDR2 SQIVND (reference sequence). V dropped 6 bases and J dropped 3; count of bases not matched to a gene: 9. The CDR3 has 15 residues.

This clone was counted a few times. V and J are TRBV11-2 and TRBJ1-3; no clear D. V gave up 2 bases and J gave up 1 base, with 6 bases separating them. The CDR3 runs 14 residues. Germline CDR1 reads SGHAT; CDR2 reads FQNNGV. The CDR3 DNA is TGTGCCAGCAGCTTACGAGATTCTGGAAACACCATATATTTT. This codes for CASSLRDSGNTIYF.

This clone was seen once. The chain recombines TRBV12-3 or TRBV12-4 with TRBJ2-6; D remains unclear. The ends were cut back, 8 bases at V and 1 base at J, with 6 bases in the middle. The CDR3 extends over 13 amino acids. The CDR3 region is CASALSGANVLTF. CDR3 nucleotides: TGTGCCAGCGCCCTATCTGGGGCCAACGTCCTGACTTTC.

DNA of the CDR3: TGTGCCAGCTCACCTCCGAATTTGCCTCACCGGGGGGGCACAGATACGCAGTATTTT. It codes for CASSPPNLPHRGGTDTQYF. The chain employs TRBV18 and TRBJ2-3; 7 bases fit TRBD2. This CDR3 contains 19 residues. Trimming cost V 3 bases and J 1 base; bases outside gene matches: 16. The germline CDR1 and CDR2 sequences are KGHSH and LQKENI.

This chain joins TRBV7-8 and TRBJ1-5; perhaps TRBD1 as D (5 bases). The CDR3 is made up of 16 amino acids. Trimming cost V 4 bases and J 0 bases, with 13 bases left between them. Per germline, CDR1 SGHVS and CDR2 FQNEAQ. The CDR3 loop is CASSSPGGNSNQPQHF. CDR3 DNA: TGTGCCAGCAGCTCGCCGGGGGGTAATAGCAATCAGCCCCAGCATTTT.

This clone was observed a few times. The identical CDR3 is also encoded by other nucleotide sequences in the sample. V is TRBV9 and J is TRBJ2-5, with 7 positions matching TRBD1. Trimming took 0 bases from V and 4 from J; bases not matched to a gene: 3. This CDR3 region has 14 residues. Germline V CDR1 and CDR2: SGDLS, YYNGEE. The CDR3 region has the DNA TGTGCCAGCAGCGTAGGATCAGGGGGAGAGACCCAGTACTTC. This gives the protein CASSVGSGGETQYF. Together with reference TRBV9 and TRBJ2-5, the CDR3 gives the full variable domain: DSGVTQTPKHLITATGQRVTLRCSPRSGDLSVYWYQQSLDQGLQFLIQYYNGEERAKGNILERFSAQQFPDLHSELNLSSLELGDSALYFCASSVGSGGETQYFGPGTRLLVL.

V gene TRBV5-4 combines with J gene TRBJ1-1, with 9 bases identical to TRBD1. CDR1 and CDR2 (germline): SGHNT, YYREEE (reference sequence). The CDR3 runs 15 residues. V was clipped by 4 bases and J by 1 base; unmatched bases: 5. CDR3 region: CASSTWTGANTEAFF. Written as DNA, the CDR3 is TGTGCCAGCAGCACTTGGACAGGGGCGAACACTGAAGCTTTCTTT.

The chain couples TRBV19 to TRBJ1-1; possible D gene TRBD1, 5 bases. This CDR3 is 14 amino acids long. Germline V gene lookup returns CDR1 LNHDA and CDR2 SQIVND (reference sequence). The V end was cut by 3 bases, the J end by 6 bases, with 14 bases between. CDR3 amino acids: CASSIYSQGAEAFF. CDR3 DNA sequence: TGTGCCAGTAGTATTTATTCTCAGGGCGCTGAAGCTTTCTTT.

The chain is built from TRBV12-3 or TRBV12-4 and TRBJ1-5; TRBD1 matches 7 bases. This CDR3 comprises 13 residues. The trim removed 6 bases at V and 5 bases at J, leaving 4 bases unmatched. CDR3 bases: TGTGCCAGCAGCTCCGACAGGGATCAGCCCCAGCATTTT. Translating gives CASSSDRDQPQHF.

The chain couples TRBV12-3 or TRBV12-4 to TRBJ1-3; D ambiguous. CDR3 size: 12 residues. The V and J ends lost 3 bases and 7 bases respectively, with 7 bases between them. CDR3 sequence reads: CASSLWENTIYF. The CDR3 DNA follows: TGTGCCAGCAGTTTGTGGGAGAACACCATATATTTT.

The chain links TRBV19 to TRBJ2-6; D not certain. This CDR3 spans 17 amino acids. CDR1 and CDR2 from the germline V gene are LNHDA and SQIVND (reference sequence). Trimming removed 2 bases at V and 0 bases at J, with 11 bases between. The CDR3 nucleotides read TGTGCCAGTAGTATACCGAGATTGAGCTCTGGGGCCAACGTCCTGACTTTC. This translates into CASSIPRLSSGANVLTF.

In DNA, the CDR3 is TGTGCCAGCAGCTTAGTAGCCGGTCAGAATAGCAATCAGCCCCAGCATTTT. Translation gives CASSLVAGQNSNQPQHF. The chain employs TRBV7-9 and TRBJ1-5; no definite D call. CDR1 SEHNR and CDR2 FQNEAQ come from the germline V gene (reference sequence). The CDR3 runs to 17 residues. V lost 1 base to trimming and J lost 0 bases, with 13 bases between them.